The clone carrying this TCR beta chain was seen ten or more times. As yet, its antigen is unknown. iRepertoire HTBI primers and Arm-PCR of CDR3 regions built TCR beta libraries. TCRdb reprocessed the multiplex PCR reads via MiXCR and lists one record per CDR3 protein. The table lists roughly 400,000 distinct CDR3 sequences, 20% of them singletons. Time point given: persistent/refractory GD, antithyroid drugs over 5 years with positive TRAb. RNA from PBMCs was the source of the TCR library. This specimen belongs to a study of regulatory T cells in long-lasting Graves disease. Study outcomes and limitations: Persistent cases favored TRBV28, TRBJ1-2 and TRBJ2-5. Small numbers of samples may have cut accuracy. Among persistent patients, a larger number of public clonotypes were shared (2,741) than among newly diagnosed patients (about 970).

This CDR3 comprises 17 residues. Germline V CDR1 and CDR2: SGHVS, FQNEAQ. The V end lost 3 bases, the J end lost 5 bases, and 22 bases lay between the germline ends. The receptor comes from a female donor with Graves disease. Sample: peripheral blood mononuclear cells (PBMCs), taken when the disease was refractory, from a patient treated with antithyroid drugs. This rearrangement joins TRBV7-8 to TRBJ1-1; D perhaps matches TRBD1 (5 bases). CDR3 sequence: CASSFYVGSGRGTEAFF. CDR3 DNA sequence: TGTGCCAGCAGCTTCTATGTGGGGTCAGGGAGAGGAACTGAAGCTTTCTTT.